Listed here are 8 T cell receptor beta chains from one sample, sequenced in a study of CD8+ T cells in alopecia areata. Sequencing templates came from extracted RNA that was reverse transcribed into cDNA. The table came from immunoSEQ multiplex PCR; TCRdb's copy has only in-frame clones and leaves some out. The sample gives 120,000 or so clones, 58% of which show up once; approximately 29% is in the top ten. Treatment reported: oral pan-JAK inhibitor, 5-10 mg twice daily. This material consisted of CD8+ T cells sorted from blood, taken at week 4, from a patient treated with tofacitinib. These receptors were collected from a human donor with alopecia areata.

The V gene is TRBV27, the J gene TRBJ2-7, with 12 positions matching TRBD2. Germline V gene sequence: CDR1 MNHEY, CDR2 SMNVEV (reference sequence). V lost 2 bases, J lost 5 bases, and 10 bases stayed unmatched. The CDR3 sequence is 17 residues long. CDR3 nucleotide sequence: TGTGCCAGCAGTTTAATCCCTAGCGGGGGGGTGGTGGACGAGCAGTACTTC. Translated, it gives CASSLIPSGGVVDEQYF.

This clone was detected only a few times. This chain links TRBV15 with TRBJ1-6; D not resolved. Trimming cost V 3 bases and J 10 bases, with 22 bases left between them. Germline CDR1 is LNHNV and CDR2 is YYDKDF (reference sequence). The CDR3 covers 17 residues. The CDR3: CATSSRGLHPWGSPLHF. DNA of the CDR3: TGTGCCACCAGCAGTCGCGGACTTCACCCCTGGGGATCACCCCTCCACTTT.

CDR3 coding DNA: TGCAGCGTCGTTTGGAGGGCAGCTTATGGCTACACCTTC. It specifies CSVVWRAAYGYTF. The chain links TRBV29-1 to TRBJ1-2; D gene ambiguous. CDR1 is SQVTM, CDR2 ANQGSEA, per germline. The length of the CDR3 is 13 residues. Trimming removed 6 bases from V and 5 bases from J, with 16 bases in between.

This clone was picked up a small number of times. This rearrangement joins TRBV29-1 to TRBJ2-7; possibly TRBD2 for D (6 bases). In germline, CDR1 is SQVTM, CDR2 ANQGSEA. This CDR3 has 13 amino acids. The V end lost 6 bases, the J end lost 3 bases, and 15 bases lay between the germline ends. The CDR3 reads CSVWRGPSYEQYF. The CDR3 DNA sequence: TGCAGCGTGTGGCGGGGCCCGAGCTACGAGCAGTACTTC.

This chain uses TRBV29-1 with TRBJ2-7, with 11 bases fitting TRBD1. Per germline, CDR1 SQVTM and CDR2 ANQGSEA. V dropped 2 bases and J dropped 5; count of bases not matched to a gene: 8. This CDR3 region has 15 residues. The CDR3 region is CSVETLDRGLDEQYF. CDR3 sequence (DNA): TGCAGCGTTGAAACATTGGACAGGGGGCTTGACGAGCAGTACTTC.

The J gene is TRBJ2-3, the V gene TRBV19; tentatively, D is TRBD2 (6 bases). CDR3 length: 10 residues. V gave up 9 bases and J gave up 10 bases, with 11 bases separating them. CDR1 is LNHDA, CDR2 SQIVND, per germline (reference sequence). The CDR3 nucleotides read TGTGCCAGCGGGACTTCGGCGCAGTATTTT. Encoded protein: CASGTSAQYF.

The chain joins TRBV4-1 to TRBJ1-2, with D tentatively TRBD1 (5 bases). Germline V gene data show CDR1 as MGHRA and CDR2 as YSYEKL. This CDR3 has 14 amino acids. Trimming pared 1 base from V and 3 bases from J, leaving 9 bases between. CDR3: CASSQGRGDYGYTF. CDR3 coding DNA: TGCGCCAGCAGCCAAGGGAGGGGTGACTATGGCTACACCTTC.

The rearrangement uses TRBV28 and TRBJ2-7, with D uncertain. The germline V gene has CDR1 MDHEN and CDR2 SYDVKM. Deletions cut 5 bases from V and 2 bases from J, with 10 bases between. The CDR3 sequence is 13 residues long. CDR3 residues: CASSPSRTYEQYF. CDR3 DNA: TGTGCCAGCAGTCCGTCTCGGACCTACGAGCAGTACTTC.